This TCR beta chain was obtained from a study of blood T cells in healthy people across ages. Study-wide results and caveats: Higher diversity and more naive CD4+ cells were features of long-lived donors, compared to aged donors.

A second PCR of about 7 to 12 cycles used a sample-barcoded 5' primer and a J-beta primer mix. Each TCR beta cDNA got a 12-nucleotide random molecular identifier. TCRdb fed the 5' RACE reads into MiXCR, producing one record per CDR3 protein. The table shows approximately 940,000 distinct CDR3 sequences, with around 46% occurring only once. CDR1 is MNHEY, CDR2 SVGEGT, per germline. The V end was cut by 5 bases, the J end by 10 bases, with 21 bases between. The CDR3 runs 15 residues. A note on this clonotype: Its antigen is currently unknown.

The clonotype originates from a man younger than 45 in good health. Sequenced: blood. The rearrangement uses TRBV6-2 or TRBV6-3 and TRBJ2-1; maybe TRBD1 (5 bases). The CDR3 protein is CASSGFGAAYGEQFF. For the CDR3, the DNA is TGTGCCAGCAGTGGGTTTGGGGCCGCCTACGGAGAGCAGTTCTTC.